This T cell receptor beta chain was documented in a study of blood T cells in healthy people across ages. The study, taken as a whole, reports: From one million sequenced T cells, diversity estimates were lower bounds. Long-lived donors carried more naive CD4+ cells and greater diversity than aged donors.

Of note for this clonotype: Its antigen is currently unknown.

The V gene's germline CDR1 is PRHDT and CDR2 FYEKMQ (reference sequence). Trimming cost V 5 bases and J 3 bases; bases outside gene matches: 6. This CDR3 contains 15 residues. Sample-barcoded 5' priming and a J-beta primer mix drove a second PCR of roughly 6 to 12 cycles. TCRdb ran MiXCR on the 5' RACE reads and lists one entry per CDR3 protein. The table records around 1.5 million distinct CDR3 sequences, roughly 32% of them present only once. This chain uses TRBV13 with TRBJ2-7; 11 nucleotides line up with TRBD2. The specimen sequenced was blood. The receptor was derived from a woman in her thirties in good health. CDR3 sequence (DNA): TGTGCCAGCAGCCCGACTAGCGGGGAGGGCTACGAGCAGTACTTC. Amino acids: CASSPTSGEGYEQYF.